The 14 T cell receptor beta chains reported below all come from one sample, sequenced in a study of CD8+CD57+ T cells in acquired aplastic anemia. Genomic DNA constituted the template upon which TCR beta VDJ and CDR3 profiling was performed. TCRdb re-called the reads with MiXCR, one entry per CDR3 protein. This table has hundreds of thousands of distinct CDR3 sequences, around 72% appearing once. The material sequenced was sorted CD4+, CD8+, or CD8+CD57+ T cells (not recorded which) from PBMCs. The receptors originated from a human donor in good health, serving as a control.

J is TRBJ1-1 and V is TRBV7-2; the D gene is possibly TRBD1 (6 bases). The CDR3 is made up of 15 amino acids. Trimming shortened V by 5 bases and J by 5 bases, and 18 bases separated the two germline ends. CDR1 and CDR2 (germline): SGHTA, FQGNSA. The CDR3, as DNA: TGTGCCAGCAGCCCAGGAAGGGGCCAGGGGACTGAAGCTTTCTTT. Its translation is CASSPGRGQGTEAFF.

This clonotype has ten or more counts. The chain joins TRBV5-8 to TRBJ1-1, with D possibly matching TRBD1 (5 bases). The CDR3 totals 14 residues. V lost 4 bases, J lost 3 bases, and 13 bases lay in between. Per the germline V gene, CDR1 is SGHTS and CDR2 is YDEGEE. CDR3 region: CASSAGGGDTEAFF. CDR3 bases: TGTGCCAGCAGCGCCGGGGGGGGGGACACTGAAGCTTTCTTT.

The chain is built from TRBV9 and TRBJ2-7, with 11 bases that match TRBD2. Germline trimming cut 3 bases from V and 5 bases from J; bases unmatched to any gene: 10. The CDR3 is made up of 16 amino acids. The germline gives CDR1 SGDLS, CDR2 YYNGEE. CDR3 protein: CASSATPLAGVNEQYF. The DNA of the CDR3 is TGTGCCAGCAGCGCGACCCCACTAGCGGGGGTCAACGAGCAGTACTTC.

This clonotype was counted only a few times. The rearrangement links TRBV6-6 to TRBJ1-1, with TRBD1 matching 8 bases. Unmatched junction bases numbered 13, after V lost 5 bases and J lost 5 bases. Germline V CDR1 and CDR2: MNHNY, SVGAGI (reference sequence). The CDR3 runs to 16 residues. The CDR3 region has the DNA TGTGCCAGCAGTCCCCTCCCCGGACAGGGCTCAACTGAAGCTTTCTTT. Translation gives CASSPLPGQGSTEAFF.

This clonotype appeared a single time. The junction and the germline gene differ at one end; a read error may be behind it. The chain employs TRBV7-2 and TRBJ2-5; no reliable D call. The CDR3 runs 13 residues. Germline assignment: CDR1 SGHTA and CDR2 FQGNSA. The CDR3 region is CASRLSYQGTQYF. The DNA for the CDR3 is TGTGCCAGCAGACTAAGCTATCAAGGGACCCAGTACTTC.

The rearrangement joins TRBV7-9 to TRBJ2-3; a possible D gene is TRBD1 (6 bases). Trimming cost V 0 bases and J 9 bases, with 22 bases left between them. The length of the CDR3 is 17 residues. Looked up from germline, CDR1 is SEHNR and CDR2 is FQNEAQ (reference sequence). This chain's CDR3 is CASSLAVTEGEQYTQYF. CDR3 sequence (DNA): TGTGCCAGCAGCTTAGCGGTCACAGAGGGGGAGCAGTACACGCAGTATTTT.

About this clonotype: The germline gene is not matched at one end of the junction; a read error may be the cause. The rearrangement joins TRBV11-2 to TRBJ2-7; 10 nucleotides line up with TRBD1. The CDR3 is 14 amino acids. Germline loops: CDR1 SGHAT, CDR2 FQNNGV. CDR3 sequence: CASSLVPEPGQGCF. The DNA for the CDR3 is TGCGCCAGCAGCTTGGTACCGGAACCGGGACAGGGGTGCTTC.

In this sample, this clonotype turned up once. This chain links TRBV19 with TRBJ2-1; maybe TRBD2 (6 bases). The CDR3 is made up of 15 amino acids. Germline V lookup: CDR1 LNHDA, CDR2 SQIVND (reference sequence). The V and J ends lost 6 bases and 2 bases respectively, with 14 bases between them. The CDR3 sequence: CASSITSHPYNEQFF. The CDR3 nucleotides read TGTGCCAGTAGCATTACTAGCCACCCCTACAATGAGCAGTTCTTC.

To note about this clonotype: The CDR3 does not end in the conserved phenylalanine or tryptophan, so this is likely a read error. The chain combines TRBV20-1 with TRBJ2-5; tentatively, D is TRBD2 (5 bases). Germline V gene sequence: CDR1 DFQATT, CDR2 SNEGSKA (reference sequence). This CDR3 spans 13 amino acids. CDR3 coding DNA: TGCAGCGCTCCAGGTGGGAGAAAAGAGACCCAGTACCTC. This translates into CSAPGGRKETQYL.

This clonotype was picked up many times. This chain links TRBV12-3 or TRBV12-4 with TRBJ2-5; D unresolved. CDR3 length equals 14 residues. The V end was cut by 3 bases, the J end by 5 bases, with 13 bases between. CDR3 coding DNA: TGTGCCAGCAGTTTTGGCCAGCGTGGGGAGACCCAGTACTTC. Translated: CASSFGQRGETQYF.

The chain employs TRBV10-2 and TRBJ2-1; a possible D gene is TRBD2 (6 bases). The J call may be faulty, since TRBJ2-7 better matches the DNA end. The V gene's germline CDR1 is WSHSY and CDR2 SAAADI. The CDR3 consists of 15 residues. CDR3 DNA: TGCGCCAGCAGTGAGAGACGCGGGGCGTACTACGAGCAGTACTTC. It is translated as CASSERRGAYYEQYF.

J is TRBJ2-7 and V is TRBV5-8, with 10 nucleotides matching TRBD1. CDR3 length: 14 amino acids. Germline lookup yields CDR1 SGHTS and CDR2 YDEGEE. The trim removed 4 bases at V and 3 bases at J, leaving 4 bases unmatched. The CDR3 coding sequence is TGTGCCAGCAGCCAAGGGACAGGGGTCTACGAGCAGTACTTC. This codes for CASSQGTGVYEQYF.

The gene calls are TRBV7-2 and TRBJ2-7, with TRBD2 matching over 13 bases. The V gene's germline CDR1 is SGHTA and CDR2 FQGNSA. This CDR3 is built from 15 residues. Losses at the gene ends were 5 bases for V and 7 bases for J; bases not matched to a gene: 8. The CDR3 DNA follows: TGTGCCAGCAGCCTAGATGGGACTAGCGGGGTAGAGCAGTACTTC. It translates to CASSLDGTSGVEQYF.

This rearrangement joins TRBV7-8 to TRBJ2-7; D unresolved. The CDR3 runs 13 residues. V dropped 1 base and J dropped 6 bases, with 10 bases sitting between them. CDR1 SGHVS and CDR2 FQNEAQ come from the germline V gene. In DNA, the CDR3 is TGTGCCAGCAGCTTAGGCGGAAGCCGCGAGCAGTACGTC. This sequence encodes CASSLGGSREQYV.